These T cell receptor beta chains were read from a single sample in a study of blood T cell repertoires in COVID-19. Using immunoSEQ multiplex PCR, the repertoire was profiled, and TCRdb retains in-frame clones only, with some absent. Among a few hundred thousand clones listed, about 87% were seen once. The source material was peripheral blood. These receptors came from a woman aged 70-85 years with COVID-19, enrolled during active disease. CDR3s include the opening cysteine and the closing phenylalanine or tryptophan. D genes are given only for firm matches. Only part of the rows carry a size: once, few, many, or a class if the clone is expanded.

CASSTTGQGGEQYF	TGTGCCAGCAGCACGACGGGACAGGGCGGCGAGCAGTACTTC	TRBJ2-7	TRBV9	TRBD1	NA
CASSYCAGLPTYEQYF	TGTGCCAGCAGTTACTGTGCGGGTTTGCCCACCTACGAGCAGTACTTC	TRBJ2-7	TRBV6-2/TRBV6-3	NA	NA
CASSQAPGLAENNEQFF	TGTGCCAGCAGCCAAGCACCCGGACTAGCGGAAAACAATGAGCAGTTCTTC	TRBJ2-1	TRBV4-2	TRBD2	NA
CASSQQGNYGYTF	TGTGCCAGCTCACAACAGGGGAACTATGGCTACACCTTC	TRBJ1-2	TRBV18	TRBD1	NA
CACRDRGYGYTF	TGTGCCTGCAGAGACAGGGGCTATGGCTACACCTTC	TRBJ1-2	TRBV30	TRBD1	NA
CAYNRGNTEAFF	TGTGCCTACAACAGGGGAAACACTGAAGCTTTCTTT	TRBJ1-1	TRBV30	TRBD1	NA
CATSRDSGNPDTQYF	TGTGCCACCAGCAGAGATTCGGGGAACCCAGATACGCAGTATTTT	TRBJ2-3	TRBV15	NA	NA
CASSYSILAGGYEQTQYF	TGTGCCAGCAGTTACTCAATACTAGCGGGAGGGTATGAGCAGACCCAGTACTTC	TRBJ2-5	TRBV6-2/TRBV6-3	TRBD2	NA
CASSPAGVPDTQYF	TGTGCCAGCAGCCCAGCGGGAGTGCCAGATACGCAGTATTTT	TRBJ2-3	TRBV28	TRBD2	NA
CASSSPVGEGPGELFF	TGTGCCAGCAGCTCCCCGGTGGGGGAGGGCCCCGGGGAGCTGTTTTTT	TRBJ2-2	TRBV7-8	TRBD2	NA
CASSLGTANEKLFF	TGTGCCAGCAGCTTGGGGACAGCGAATGAAAAACTGTTTTTT	TRBJ1-4	TRBV5-6	NA	NA
CASSATSEGGTGELFF	TGTGCCAGCAGTGCGACTAGCGAGGGTGGCACCGGGGAGCTGTTTTTT	TRBJ2-2	TRBV6-6	TRBD2	NA
CASSRRRTGNGYTF	TGTGCCAGCAGCCGCCGCCGGACAGGGAATGGCTACACCTTC	TRBJ1-2	TRBV7-9	TRBD1	NA
CASSSPSGKTDTQYF	TGTGCCAGCAGCTCTCCTAGCGGGAAAACAGATACGCAGTATTTT	TRBJ2-3	TRBV7-2	TRBD2	NA
CASSQASGKAYNEQFF	TGTGCCAGCAGCCAAGCAAGCGGGAAAGCATACAATGAGCAGTTCTTC	TRBJ2-1	TRBV4-2	TRBD2	NA
CASSSPGQGFGMNTEAFF	TGTGCCAGCAGCTCCCCGGGACAGGGTTTTGGTATGAACACTGAAGCTTTCTTT	TRBJ1-1	TRBV21-1	NA	NA
CASSLDSSEQYF	TGCGCCAGCAGCTTGGACAGCAGCGAGCAGTACTTC	TRBJ2-7	TRBV5-1	NA	NA
CASSQDTSWDRAYEQYF	TGCGCCAGCAGCCAAGATACGTCCTGGGACAGGGCCTACGAGCAGTACTTC	TRBJ2-7	TRBV4-1	TRBD1	NA
CASSSLAGPYNEQFF	TGTGCCAGCAGTTCACTAGCGGGGCCTTACAATGAGCAGTTCTTC	TRBJ2-1	TRBV28	TRBD2	NA
CASSLSTSGVNHQETQYF	TGTGCCAGCAGCTTAAGCACTAGCGGGGTAAACCATCAAGAGACCCAGTACTTC	TRBJ2-5	TRBV7-8	TRBD2	NA
CASRDRATEAFF	TGTGCCAGCAGGGACAGAGCGACTGAAGCTTTCTTT	TRBJ1-1	TRBV6-6	NA	NA
CASSSLGQLYGYTF	TGTGCCAGTAGTAGTCTGGGACAGCTCTATGGCTACACCTTC	TRBJ1-2	TRBV19	TRBD1	NA
CASSQGQAQVNSNQPQHF	TGCGCCAGCAGCCAAGGTCAGGCCCAGGTGAATAGCAATCAGCCCCAGCATTTT	TRBJ1-5	TRBV4-1	NA	once
CASSPGTSGTGEQYF	TGCGCCAGCAGCCCCGGGACTAGCGGGACCGGCGAGCAGTACTTC	TRBJ2-7	TRBV4-1	TRBD2	NA
CASSQGPGSYEQYF	TGCGCCAGCAGCCAAGGCCCCGGCTCCTACGAGCAGTACTTC	TRBJ2-7	TRBV4-1	NA	NA
CASSIEARGPQTEAFF	TGCGCCAGCAGCATTGAAGCAAGGGGCCCACAGACTGAAGCTTTCTTT	TRBJ1-1	TRBV5-1	NA	NA
CSASIEKETQYF	TGCAGTGCTAGTATCGAGAAAGAGACCCAGTACTTC	TRBJ2-5	TRBV20-1	NA	once